The rows below give T cell receptor beta chains drawn from one sample of a study of neoadjuvant anti-PD-1 for oral cavity cancer. Libraries were prepared by immunoSEQ multiplex PCR; TCRdb keeps only in-frame clonotypes and omits some of them. This sample has tens of thousands of clones, with roughly 80% found just once. Sequenced here: PBMCs, sampled before nivolumab (anti-PD-1) treatment. These receptors were obtained from a person aged 40 to 85 with oral cavity squamous cell carcinoma. Each CDR3 is given with its conserved first and last residue. D genes are given only for firm matches. Only part of the rows carry a size: once, few, many, or a class if the clone is expanded.

J: TRBJ1-2; size: .; D: .; V: TRBV6-1; CDR3: CASSAGNYGYTF; DNA: TGTGCCAGCAGCGCAGGGAACTATGGCTACACCTTC
J: TRBJ2-7; size: .; D: .; V: TRBV25-1; CDR3: CASSRESYEQYF; DNA: TGTGCCAGCAGTAGGGAGTCCTACGAGCAGTACTTC
J: TRBJ1-5; size: once; D: TRBD1; V: TRBV28; CDR3: CATSGGSNQPQHF; DNA: TGTGCCACCTCAGGGGGTAGCAATCAGCCCCAGCATTTT
J: TRBJ2-3; size: .; D: TRBD2; V: TRBV13; CDR3: CASGGLAGYTDTQYF; DNA: TGTGCCAGCGGGGGACTAGCGGGCTACACAGATACGCAGTATTTT
J: TRBJ2-3; size: .; D: TRBD1; V: TRBV5-6; CDR3: CASSLWTGGIITDTQYF; DNA: TGTGCCAGCAGCTTGTGGACAGGGGGTATTATAACAGATACGCAGTATTTT
J: TRBJ1-4; size: few; D: .; V: TRBV6-1; CDR3: CALRLGGEKLFF; DNA: TGTGCCTTGAGGTTGGGGGGTGAAAAACTGTTTTTT
J: TRBJ1-2; size: few; D: .; V: TRBV4-1; CDR3: CASSQDSRGAQGYGYTF; DNA: TGCGCCAGCAGCCAAGATAGTAGGGGGGCTCAGGGCTATGGCTACACCTTC
J: TRBJ2-2; size: .; D: .; V: TRBV6-1; CDR3: CATGLRDTGELFF; DNA: TGTGCCACGGGACTCCGGGACACCGGGGAGCTGTTTTTT
J: TRBJ1-1; size: .; D: .; V: TRBV7-2; CDR3: CASSLGRLNTEAFF; DNA: TGTGCCAGCAGCTTAGGTCGGTTGAACACTGAAGCTTTCTTT
J: TRBJ2-7; size: .; D: TRBD1; V: TRBV7-2; CDR3: CASSLASSGGSYEQYF; DNA: TGTGCCAGCAGCTTAGCTTCATCAGGGGGCTCCTACGAGCAGTACTTC
J: TRBJ2-2; size: .; D: .; V: TRBV15; CDR3: CATSVQRLSSNTGELFF; DNA: TGTGCCACCAGCGTCCAACGACTTTCGTCGAACACCGGGGAGCTGTTTTTT
J: TRBJ2-1; size: .; D: TRBD1; V: TRBV10-2; CDR3: CASSERTGLSYNEQFF; DNA: TGCGCCAGCAGTGAGAGGACAGGTCTATCCTACAATGAGCAGTTCTTC
J: TRBJ2-7; size: .; D: .; V: TRBV19; CDR3: CASSIIGETYEQYF; DNA: TGTGCCAGTAGTATCATCGGGGAGACCTACGAGCAGTACTTC
J: TRBJ2-3; size: .; D: TRBD2; V: TRBV18; CDR3: CASSRTSGKGGTQYF; DNA: TGTGCCAGCTCACGGACTAGCGGGAAGGGTGGTACGCAGTATTTT
J: TRBJ1-2; size: .; D: .; V: TRBV19; CDR3: CASSLRSRRDYGYTF; DNA: TGTGCCAGTAGTCTACGGAGCAGGAGGGACTATGGCTACACCTTC
J: TRBJ1-1; size: .; D: TRBD1; V: TRBV6-5; CDR3: CASSPTGGNTEAFF; DNA: TGTGCCAGCAGCCCCACAGGGGGTAACACTGAAGCTTTCTTT
J: TRBJ1-1; size: .; D: TRBD1; V: TRBV6-6; CDR3: CASGRTGETEAFF; DNA: TGTGCCAGCGGACGGACAGGTGAGACTGAAGCTTTCTTT
J: TRBJ2-5; size: .; D: TRBD1; V: TRBV2; CDR3: CASGRGLGETQYF; DNA: TGTGCCTCGGGCAGGGGGTTAGGTGAGACCCAGTACTTC
J: TRBJ1-1; size: .; D: TRBD1; V: TRBV7-6; CDR3: CASSFDRGPGGWTEAFF; DNA: TGTGCCAGCAGTTTTGACAGGGGGCCAGGGGGGTGGACTGAAGCTTTCTTT
J: TRBJ2-3; size: once; D: .; V: TRBV5-6; CDR3: CASPAGPRSTDTQYF; DNA: TGTGCCTCCCCGGCGGGCCCTCGAAGCACAGATACGCAGTATTTT
J: TRBJ1-5; size: .; D: .; V: TRBV28; CDR3: CASSTPGANQPQHF; DNA: TGTGCCAGCAGCACTCCGGGGGCCAATCAGCCCCAGCATTTT
J: TRBJ2-7; size: few; D: .; V: TRBV7-2; CDR3: CASSLGGISYEQYF; DNA: TGTGCCAGCAGCTTAGGCGGAATCTCCTACGAGCAGTACTTC
J: TRBJ2-7; size: .; D: TRBD2; V: TRBV6-5; CDR3: CASRTSGTYEQYF; DNA: TGTGCCAGTAGGACTAGCGGGACCTACGAGCAGTACTTC
J: TRBJ2-5; size: .; D: TRBD2; V: TRBV7-3; CDR3: CASSLTAGGSETQYF; DNA: TGTGCCAGCAGCTTAACGGCGGGAGGGAGTGAGACCCAGTACTTC
J: TRBJ2-1; size: .; D: .; V: TRBV5-1; CDR3: CASSLAGDIYNEQFF; DNA: TGCGCCAGCAGCTTGGCAGGGGACATCTACAATGAGCAGTTCTTC
J: TRBJ1-6; size: few; D: .; V: TRBV27; CDR3: CASSFEWGRNSPLHF; DNA: TGTGCCAGCAGTTTTGAGTGGGGAAGAAATTCACCCCTCCACTTT
J: TRBJ1-6; size: .; D: TRBD1; V: TRBV27; CDR3: CASSLRQGGPPLHF; DNA: TGTGCCAGCAGTTTAAGACAGGGTGGTCCACCCCTCCACTTT
J: TRBJ2-1; size: .; D: TRBD2; V: TRBV15; CDR3: CATRPGLAGVNEQFF; DNA: TGTGCCACCAGGCCGGGACTAGCGGGAGTTAATGAGCAGTTCTTC
J: TRBJ2-1; size: few; D: .; V: TRBV5-4; CDR3: CASSLGGPVYNEQFF; DNA: TGTGCCAGCAGCTTAGGGGGGCCAGTCTACAATGAGCAGTTCTTC
J: TRBJ2-1; size: .; D: TRBD1; V: TRBV5-1; CDR3: CASSLRGRGQGRYEQFF; DNA: TGCGCCAGCAGCTTGAGGGGTCGGGGACAGGGCAGGTATGAGCAGTTCTTC
J: TRBJ1-2; size: .; D: .; V: TRBV16; CDR3: CASSQSFTGNPYGYTF; DNA: TGTGCCAGCAGCCAATCGTTTACAGGGAACCCCTATGGCTACACCTTC
J: TRBJ2-3; size: .; D: TRBD2; V: TRBV5-1; CDR3: CASSRYGGAEDTQYF; DNA: TGCGCCAGCAGCCGCTACGGGGGGGCCGAAGATACGCAGTATTTT
J: TRBJ2-5; size: .; D: .; V: TRBV5-1; CDR3: CASSPLEGIETQYF; DNA: TGCGCCAGCAGCCCGCTGGAGGGCATCGAGACCCAGTACTTC
J: TRBJ1-1; size: .; D: TRBD1; V: TRBV9; CDR3: CASSEWTGNTEAFF; DNA: TGTGCCAGCAGCGAATGGACAGGGAACACTGAAGCTTTCTTT
J: TRBJ2-1; size: few; D: .; V: TRBV15; CDR3: CATSRDTYNEQFF; DNA: TGTGCCACCAGCAGAGATACTTACAATGAGCAGTTCTTC
J: TRBJ2-1; size: .; D: TRBD2; V: TRBV28; CDR3: CASSPPTSGTYNEQFF; DNA: TGTGCCAGCAGTCCTCCGACTAGCGGGACGTACAATGAGCAGTTCTTC
J: TRBJ2-3; size: .; D: .; V: TRBV6-4; CDR3: CASSDGDPTDTQYF; DNA: TGTGCCAGCAGTGACGGGGACCCCACAGATACGCAGTATTTT
J: TRBJ1-3; size: .; D: .; V: TRBV2; CDR3: CASSEGGMAGNTIYF; DNA: TGTGCCAGCAGTGAAGGGGGAATGGCTGGAAACACCATATATTTT
J: TRBJ1-2; size: .; D: .; V: TRBV19; CDR3: CASSIGNTGLYGYTF; DNA: TGTGCCAGTAGTATAGGGAACACCGGACTCTATGGCTACACCTTC
J: TRBJ1-1; size: .; D: .; V: TRBV20-1; CDR3: CRPTSAFF; DNA: TGCAGACCGACGAGTGCTTTCTTT
J: TRBJ1-3; size: .; D: TRBD1; V: TRBV7-9; CDR3: CASSLGGQGSGNTIYF; DNA: TGTGCCAGCAGCTTAGGGGGACAGGGATCCGGAAACACCATATATTTT
J: TRBJ2-7; size: few; D: .; V: TRBV7-8; CDR3: CASRPGHQYEQYF; DNA: TGTGCCAGCCGCCCGGGCCATCAATACGAGCAGTACTTC
J: TRBJ2-5; size: .; D: .; V: TRBV27; CDR3: CASSILGGQETQYF; DNA: TGTGCCAGCAGTATCCTCGGAGGACAAGAGACCCAGTACTTC
J: TRBJ1-3; size: .; D: .; V: TRBV7-6; CDR3: CASSLDRGAPGNTIYF; DNA: TGTGCCAGCAGCTTGGACCGAGGGGCTCCCGGAAACACCATATATTTT
J: TRBJ2-2; size: .; D: .; V: TRBV25-1; CDR3: CASNREIGELFF; DNA: TGTGCCAGCAACCGGGAAATTGGGGAGCTGTTTTTT